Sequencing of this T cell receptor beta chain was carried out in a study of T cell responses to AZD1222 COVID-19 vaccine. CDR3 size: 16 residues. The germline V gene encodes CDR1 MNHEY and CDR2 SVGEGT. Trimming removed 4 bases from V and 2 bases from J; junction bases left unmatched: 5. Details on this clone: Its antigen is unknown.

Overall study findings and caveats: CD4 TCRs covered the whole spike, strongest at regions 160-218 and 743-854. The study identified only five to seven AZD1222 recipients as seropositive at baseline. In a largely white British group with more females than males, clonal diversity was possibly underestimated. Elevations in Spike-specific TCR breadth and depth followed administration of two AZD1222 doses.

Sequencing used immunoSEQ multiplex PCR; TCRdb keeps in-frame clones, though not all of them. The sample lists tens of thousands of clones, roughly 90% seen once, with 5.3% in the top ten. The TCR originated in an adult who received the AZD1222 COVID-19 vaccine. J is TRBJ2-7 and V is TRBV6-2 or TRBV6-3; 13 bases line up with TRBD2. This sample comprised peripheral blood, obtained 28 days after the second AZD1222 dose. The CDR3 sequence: CASSSAGTSGTYEQYF. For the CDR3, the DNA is TGTGCCAGCAGTTCCGCCGGGACTAGCGGGACCTACGAGCAGTACTTC.